Shown below are 4 T cell receptor beta chains from a single sample sequenced in a study of T and B cells in COVID-19 patients. BIOMED2 TRB-A/B primer pools were used in multiplex TRB PCR. TCRdb analysed the multiplex PCR reads with MiXCR anew, one entry per CDR3 protein. The sample includes about 17,000 distinct CDR3 sequences, roughly 28% seen only once; the top ten take almost 4.5%. Each TRB amplification used about 250-550 ng of genomic DNA from blood. What was sequenced was blood. Receptor source: a human donor who had recovered from COVID-19.

This clonotype was observed a handful of times. The chain combines TRBV27 with TRBJ1-1, with a tentative D call TRBD1 (6 bases). CDR3 length: 15 residues. From germline, CDR1 is MNHEY and CDR2 SMNVEV (reference sequence). V lost 5 bases, J lost 6 bases, and 19 bases lay in between. The CDR3 bases are TGTGCCAGCAGTGACTACACAGGGACCGTTTCTGAAGCTTTCTTT. As protein: CASSDYTGTVSEAFF.

This clonotype occurred a few times. V and J are TRBV6-1 and TRBJ1-6; D call uncertain. The germline V gene encodes CDR1 MNHNS and CDR2 SASEGT. The V end lost 1 base, the J end lost 5 bases, and 9 bases lay between the germline ends. CDR3 length: 15 amino acids. CDR3 in DNA: TGTGCCAGCAGTGAAGTAGATGTTAATAATTCACCCCTCCACTTT. It specifies CASSEVDVNNSPLHF.

The chain employs TRBV24-1 and TRBJ2-3; D is undetermined. The CDR3 sequence is 14 residues long. Germline loops: CDR1 KGHDR, CDR2 SFDVKD. Trimming left V 3 bases short and J 2 bases short, with 8 bases between. The CDR3 loop reads CATSDLGSTDTQYF. DNA for the CDR3: TGTGCCACCAGTGATCTAGGGTCCACAGATACGCAGTATTTT.

This clonotype is medium-sized in the sample. The J gene is TRBJ1-1, the V gene TRBV19; D is ambiguous. Looked up from germline, CDR1 is LNHDA and CDR2 is SQIVND (reference sequence). Trimming shortened V by 3 bases and J by 1 base, and 6 bases separated the two germline ends. The CDR3 spans 13 residues. The CDR3 sequence is CASSIGGNTEAFF. In nucleotides, the CDR3 is TGTGCCAGTAGTATCGGAGGGAACACTGAAGCTTTCTTT.